Each of the 12 T cell receptor beta chains below was sequenced from the same sample in a study of naive and memory T cell subsets. Two oligonucleotides, mixed equimolar, formed the beta constant-region primer covering TRBC1 and TRBC2. TCRdb used MiXCR to reprocess the UMI-ligation and nested PCR reads, holding one entry per CDR3 protein. The repertoire holds 65,000 to 85,000 distinct CDR3 sequences, roughly 14% seen once, with 0.75% to 1% in the top ten. Sequencing was done on a sample of central memory CD4+ T cells from blood. The origin of the receptors is a human donor in good health.

V usage is TRBV20-1 and J usage is TRBJ2-2; D uncertain. This CDR3 has 14 amino acids. V was cut by 3 bases and J by 4 bases, with 12 bases left in between. Germline loops: CDR1 DFQATT, CDR2 SNEGSKA (reference sequence). CDR3 DNA sequence: TGCAGTGCTAGGAGACCGCCGGGCACCGGGGAGCTGTTTTTT. Its protein is CSARRPPGTGELFF.

The table lists this clonotype with many counts. This chain connects TRBV5-1 to TRBJ2-1; the D is unclear. The CDR3 contains 14 residues. The V end was cut by 6 bases, the J end by 1 base, with 11 bases between. The germline CDR1 and CDR2 sequences are SGHRS and YFSETQ. CDR3 loop: CASTLQVSYNEQFF. The CDR3 nucleotides are TGCGCCAGCACCCTCCAGGTTTCCTACAATGAGCAGTTCTTC.

The chain combines TRBV6-5 with TRBJ2-3, with 7 nucleotides matching TRBD2. V was clipped by 8 bases and J by 3 bases; unmatched bases: 14. Germline V gene data show CDR1 as MNHEY and CDR2 as SVGAGI. CDR3 size: 16 residues. In nucleotides, the CDR3 is TGTGCCAGCGGAAAACTCGCTAGCGGCCGTACAGATACGCAGTATTTT. Translated: CASGKLASGRTDTQYF.

The V and J genes are TRBV20-1 and TRBJ2-3; TRBD2 might be the D (6 bases). Germline V gene data show CDR1 as DFQATT and CDR2 as SNEGSKA (reference sequence). The CDR3 consists of 11 residues. Here the CDR3 DNA reads TGCAGCGCACGGAGGGCAGATACGCAGTATTTT. Translating gives CSARRADTQYF.

This clonotype has only a few counts. This sequence joins TRBV20-1 and TRBJ1-5; the D is unclear. Germline CDR1 DFQATT, CDR2 SNEGSKA (reference sequence). The CDR3 is 14 amino acids. Deletions cut 3 bases from V and 3 bases from J, with 12 bases between. The CDR3 reads CSASLDSVNQPQHF. CDR3 nucleotide sequence: TGCAGTGCTAGTCTGGACTCGGTCAATCAGCCCCAGCATTTT.

On this clonotype itself: This may arise from a read error, as a much more abundant clone is one base away. This chain uses TRBV4-3 with TRBJ1-2; D is ambiguous. The CDR3 covers 17 residues. The V end was cut by 0 bases, the J end by 1 base, with 15 bases between. CDR1 and CDR2 (germline): LGHNA, YSLEER. CDR3 coding DNA: TGCGCCAGCAGCCAAGATGTAGCGGGGAGCAGTAACTATGGCTACACCTTC. The encoded protein is CASSQDVAGSSNYGYTF.

The chain uses TRBV6-6 and TRBJ1-5; tentatively, D is TRBD1 (6 bases). The CDR3 consists of 14 residues. With 6 bases removed from V and 5 bases from J, the gap between germline ends came to 14 bases. From germline, CDR1 is MNHNY and CDR2 SVGAGI (reference sequence). The CDR3: CASSGTTGDQPQHF. Written as DNA, the CDR3 is TGTGCCAGCAGCGGAACGACAGGAGATCAGCCCCAGCATTTT.

V gene TRBV12-3 or TRBV12-4 combines with J gene TRBJ1-5; D remains ambiguous. This CDR3 is built from 13 residues. Trimming took off 2 bases at V and 6 bases at J, with 8 bases between the two ends. The CDR3 nucleotides are TGTGCCAGCAGTTTACAGGACCTTCAGCCCCAGCATTTT. Its translation is CASSLQDLQPQHF.

The genes are TRBV12-3 or TRBV12-4 and TRBJ1-4, with TRBD1 as a possible D gene (6 bases). Trimming cost V 9 bases and J 8 bases, with 28 bases left between them. CDR3 length: 17 residues. CDR3 nucleotide sequence: TGTGCCAGTAAATTATCATACACCACAGGGAGGGGAGAAAAACTGTTTTTT. Translated, it gives CASKLSYTTGRGEKLFF.

This clonotype occurred many times. The CDR3 nucleotides read TGCGCCAGCTCAGACGGCCAAAAGTACAATGAGCAGTTCTTC. As protein: CASSDGQKYNEQFF. The chain carries TRBV5-1 and TRBJ2-1, with no clear D. Trimming shortened V by 7 bases and J by 4 bases, and 15 bases separated the two germline ends. Germline CDR1 is SGHRS and CDR2 is YFSETQ. The CDR3 runs 14 residues.

In its sample, this clonotype was seen a few times. The chain employs TRBV2 and TRBJ1-2; 12 bases align to TRBD1. Germline lookup yields CDR1 SNHLY and CDR2 FYNNEI. V lost 6 bases to trimming and J lost 2 bases; unmatched junction nucleotides: 1. The CDR3 runs to 14 residues. This chain's CDR3 is CASRGTGGNYGYTF. The DNA for the CDR3 is TGTGCCAGCAGGGGGACAGGGGGCAACTATGGCTACACCTTC.

This clonotype was observed a handful of times. The V and J genes are TRBV5-8 and TRBJ1-5, with 7 bases that match TRBD1. V gave up 2 bases and J gave up 0 bases; unmatched junction bases: 8. CDR1 SGHTS and CDR2 YDEGEE come from the germline V gene. The CDR3 is made up of 17 amino acids. CDR3 protein: CASSFGQARNSNQPQHF. In nucleotides, the CDR3 is TGTGCCAGCAGCTTTGGACAGGCCCGAAATAGCAATCAGCCCCAGCATTTT.